This T cell receptor (beta chain) appears in the sequencing data of a study of cytomegalovirus exposure and HLA in healthy donors. General study points: TCR sequences were mostly rare, though some public TCRs occurred in many donors.

This clone has a handful of counts. The antigen remains undetermined. The CDR3 totals 10 residues. V was clipped by 7 bases and J by 5 bases, with 5 bases between them. The germline V gene encodes CDR1 MNHEY and CDR2 SVGAGI. Healthy bone marrow donors formed the donor group. The PCR ran on 60 Vbeta and 13 Jbeta primers. Measured with immunoSEQ multiplex PCR; TCRdb has only the in-frame clones, and not every one. The profile shows under 140,000 clones, approximately 82% of them singletons. The chain carries TRBV6-5 and TRBJ2-5, with D possibly being TRBD2 (5 bases). Sequenced sample: PBMCs. This TCR was sampled from a man aged 25 to 40 in good health and CMV-seropositive. The CDR3 coding sequence is TGTGCCAGCACGGGGGAGACCCAGTACTTC. Amino acids: CASTGETQYF.